Below, 3 T cell receptor beta chains from the same sample are listed, as sequenced in a study of cytomegalovirus exposure and HLA in healthy donors. PCR was performed using 60 Vbeta and 13 Jbeta primers. Sequenced by immunoSEQ multiplex PCR; TCRdb stores in-frame clones only, minus some. The sample has some 250,000 clones, roughly four fifths seen once. The source material was PBMCs. These receptors originate from a woman in her sixties or seventies in good health and CMV-seropositive.

The CDR3 spells CASRPGQAAFF. The DNA of the CDR3 is TGTGCCAGCAGGCCTGGACAGGCGGCTTTCTTT. The genes are TRBV6-1 and TRBJ1-1, with 7 bases that match TRBD1. The CDR3 runs to 11 residues. V lost 6 bases and J lost 11; bases outside the gene matches: 6. Germline V gives CDR1 MNHNS, CDR2 SASEGT.

The CDR3 here is CASSLRLAGAVNTQYF. CDR3 coding DNA: TGTGCCAGTAGTTTGCGACTAGCGGGAGCGGTTAATACGCAGTATTTT. This chain connects TRBV19 to TRBJ2-3; 12 positions match TRBD2. Trimming at V came to 5 bases and at J to 7 bases, leaving 10 bases not matched to a gene. Germline V gene lookup returns CDR1 LNHDA and CDR2 SQIVND (reference sequence). The CDR3 is 16 amino acids. Full variable domain (remainder filled in from reference TRBV19 and TRBJ2-3): DGGITQSPKYLFRKEGQNVTLSCEQNLNHDAMYWYRQDPGQGLRLIYYSQIVNDFQKGDIAEGYSVSREKKESFPLTVTSAQKNPTAFYLCASSLRLAGAVNTQYFGPGTRLTVL.

J is TRBJ2-2 and V is TRBV19; 12 bases map to TRBD2. The CDR3 spans 18 residues. J lost 0 bases, V lost 5 bases, and 7 bases had no gene match. Germline CDR1 and CDR2: LNHDA and SQIVND (reference sequence). CDR3 in amino acids: CASSPGLAGHANTGELFF. The CDR3 DNA reads TGTGCCAGTAGTCCCGGACTAGCGGGGCACGCGAACACCGGGGAGCTGTTTTTT.